The following is a T cell receptor beta chain sequence with its context. Its antigen is currently unknown. Here immunoSEQ multiplex PCR was the method, and the copy in TCRdb shows in-frame clones only, minus some. The sample consists of around 150,000 clones, approximately 91% of them appearing once. The CDR3 is 15 residues long. Germline lookup yields CDR1 SGDLS and CDR2 YYNGEE. The V end was cut by 4 bases, the J end by 0 bases, with 13 bases between. These data are taken from a study of T cell responses to AZD1222 COVID-19 vaccine. Regarding the study as a whole: Females outnumbered males among donors, who were mostly white British; clonal diversity was possibly underestimated.

The V gene is TRBV9, the J gene TRBJ1-1; D uncertain. This specimen was peripheral blood, taken 28 days after the second AZD1222 dose. The receptor was derived from an adult who received the AZD1222 COVID-19 vaccine. In DNA form, the CDR3 reads TGTGCCAGCAGCCCCCTAGGGATAATGAACACTGAAGCTTTCTTT. Its protein is CASSPLGIMNTEAFF. Drawing the rest from reference TRBV9 and TRBJ1-1, the complete variable domain is DSGVTQTPKHLITATGQRVTLRCSPRSGDLSVYWYQQSLDQGLQFLIQYYNGEERAKGNILERFSAQQFPDLHSELNLSSLELGDSALYFCASSPLGIMNTEAFFGQGTRLTVV.